Listed below are T cell receptor beta chains from one sample, sequenced in a study of T cells after yellow fever vaccination. TCRdb redid the calling of the 5' RACE reads with MiXCR, one entry per CDR3 protein. The data show hundreds of thousands of distinct CDR3 sequences, 6.2% seen once. The material sequenced was PBMCs, taken 5 days after the yellow fever booster vaccination. The receptor set was obtained from a young man who received the YFV17D yellow fever vaccine. Both conserved end residues are part of each CDR3. Each record gives: D gene, clone size, V gene, J gene, CDR3 DNA, CDR3 protein. D genes are given only for firm matches. Size tells how often a clone was seen (once, few, many) or the class of an expanded clone, and some rows leave it out.

d_gene: .; abundance: few; v_gene: TRBV20-1; j_gene: TRBJ2-4; CDR3nt: TGCAGTGCTAACTCGGTGCAGGGAGGTGACATTCAGTACTTC; CDR3aa: CSANSVQGGDIQYF
d_gene: .; abundance: .; v_gene: TRBV12-3/TRBV12-4; j_gene: TRBJ2-7; CDR3nt: TGTGCCAGCAGTTCGACAGAATATTTTTCCTACGAGCAGTACTTC; CDR3aa: CASSSTEYFSYEQYF
d_gene: .; abundance: few; v_gene: TRBV3-1; j_gene: TRBJ2-6; CDR3nt: TGTGCCAGCAGCCCTGGACGGATATCTGGGGCCAACGTCCTGACTTTC; CDR3aa: CASSPGRISGANVLTF
d_gene: .; abundance: few; v_gene: TRBV20-1; j_gene: TRBJ2-3; CDR3nt: TGCAGTGCTACCGGGCCAGACACAGATACGCAGTATTTT; CDR3aa: CSATGPDTDTQYF
d_gene: TRBD2; abundance: many; v_gene: TRBV15; j_gene: TRBJ2-3; CDR3nt: TGTGCCACCAGCAGAATAGCGGGAGGAGTTTCTAGCACAGATACGCAGTATTTT; CDR3aa: CATSRIAGGVSSTDTQYF
d_gene: TRBD2; abundance: .; v_gene: TRBV5-6; j_gene: TRBJ2-1; CDR3nt: TGTGCCAGCAGCGTCGGGACTAGCTATGAGCAGTTCTTC; CDR3aa: CASSVGTSYEQFF
d_gene: TRBD1; abundance: .; v_gene: TRBV24-1; j_gene: TRBJ2-3; CDR3nt: TGTGCCACCAGTGATTTGTCGAGGACAGGGGAAGATACGCAGTATTTT; CDR3aa: CATSDLSRTGEDTQYF
d_gene: .; abundance: few; v_gene: TRBV20-1; j_gene: TRBJ1-4; CDR3nt: TGCAGTGCTTGGAGGTCTGAGGGGGAAAAACTGTTTTTT; CDR3aa: CSAWRSEGEKLFF
d_gene: TRBD2; abundance: few; v_gene: TRBV6-5; j_gene: TRBJ2-1; CDR3nt: TGTGCCAGCAGTTACTCGCGTAGCGGGAGGGGTTATGGCAATGAGCAGTTCTTC; CDR3aa: CASSYSRSGRGYGNEQFF
d_gene: TRBD1; abundance: many; v_gene: TRBV5-1; j_gene: TRBJ2-1; CDR3nt: TGCGCCAGCAGACGGGACAGGGAATACAATGAGCAGTTCTTC; CDR3aa: CASRRDREYNEQFF